A single sample is the source of the 20 T cell receptor beta chains below, sequenced in a study of spatial heterogeneity in lung cancer. The time point is: blood at routine non-recurrence follow-up after resection. TCRdb re-called the 5' RACE reads with MiXCR, one entry per CDR3 protein. The repertoire holds fewer than 150,000 distinct CDR3 sequences, with 9.5% to 14% as singletons. Sequences were derived from PBMCs, sampled at follow-up. These receptors were collected from a female donor with early-stage non-small cell lung cancer.

With regard to this clonotype: A much larger clone is a single base away; this may be a read error. J is TRBJ1-2 and V is TRBV5-6, with 7 bases matching TRBD1. Germline CDR1 reads SGHDT; CDR2 reads YYEEEE. Trimming cost V 3 bases and J 2 bases; bases outside gene matches: 1. The CDR3 runs to 13 residues. For the CDR3, the DNA is TGTGCCAGCAGCTCGACAGGGAACTATGGCTACACCTTC. Encoded protein: CASSSTGNYGYTF.

J is TRBJ1-1 and V is TRBV12-3 or TRBV12-4; D is unclear. The CDR3 runs 14 residues. Trimming removed 2 bases at V and 7 bases at J, with 14 bases between. CDR3 nucleotides: TGTGCCAGCAGTTTAAACCCAATGAGTCTTGAAGCTTTCTTT. Amino acids: CASSLNPMSLEAFF.

This clonotype was found a few times. J is TRBJ2-1 and V is TRBV5-1; 8 nucleotides match TRBD2. CDR3 length equals 17 residues. Germline loops: CDR1 SGHRS, CDR2 YFSETQ. V lost 4 bases and J lost 6; bases outside the gene matches: 15. As DNA, the CDR3 is TGCGCCAGCAGCCCGACCGTAGCGGGAAATGTCGGCAATGAGCAGTTCTTC. Protein sequence: CASSPTVAGNVGNEQFF.

This clonotype was seen repeatedly, ten times or more. The V call is TRBV12-3 or TRBV12-4, the J call TRBJ1-2; 9 bases are shared with TRBD1. Trimming took 6 bases from V and 6 from J; bases not matched to a gene: 8. The CDR3 has 14 amino acids. CDR3 loop: CASSHRDRVNGYTF. CDR3 DNA sequence: TGTGCCAGCAGCCACCGGGACAGGGTTAATGGCTACACCTTC.

Ten or more counts support this clonotype. The gene calls are TRBV11-2 and TRBJ2-4; D is uncertain. Looked up from germline, CDR1 is SGHAT and CDR2 is FQNNGV. This CDR3 comprises 14 residues. Trimming left V 4 bases short and J 0 bases short, with 7 bases between. CDR3 coding DNA: TGTGCCAGCAGCTCCAGGATAGCCAAAAACATTCAGTACTTC. Protein sequence: CASSSRIAKNIQYF.

This clonotype was seen a handful of times. This chain connects TRBV19 to TRBJ2-3; D might be TRBD2 (5 bases). The V and J ends lost 6 bases and 4 bases respectively, with 17 bases between them. Germline assignment: CDR1 LNHDA and CDR2 SQIVND (reference sequence). CDR3 length: 15 amino acids. The CDR3 here is CASRHLMEEPDTQYF. CDR3 nucleotide sequence: TGTGCCAGTAGGCACCTGATGGAGGAGCCAGATACGCAGTATTTT.

The chain is built from TRBV7-2 and TRBJ1-5, with 8 bases lining up with TRBD1. V was pared by 5 bases and J by 5 bases, with 5 bases of the junction left unmatched. CDR1 and CDR2 from the germline V gene are SGHTA and FQGNSA. The CDR3 spans 14 residues. The CDR3 region has the DNA TGTGCCAGCAGCCCGAGGACAGGGTATCAGCCCCAGCATTTT. Its protein is CASSPRTGYQPQHF.

At least ten counts were recorded for this clonotype. The gene calls are TRBV2 and TRBJ1-2; no firm D call. Trimming removed 1 base at V and 1 base at J, with 7 bases between. CDR3 length: 14 residues. Germline-derived CDR1 and CDR2 are SNHLY and FYNNEI. The CDR3 is CASSEGRINYGYTF. Written as DNA, the CDR3 is TGTGCCAGCAGTGAAGGACGAATTAACTATGGCTACACCTTC.

There are many counts of this clonotype. V is TRBV28 and J is TRBJ2-7, with D possibly being TRBD1 (6 bases). CDR3 size: 17 residues. The V end was cut by 6 bases, the J end by 6 bases, with 27 bases between. The germline V gene has CDR1 MDHEN and CDR2 SYDVKM. The CDR3 reads CASSQGRFLRPGVEQYF. CDR3 sequence (DNA): TGTGCCAGCAGCCAAGGGCGATTCCTTCGTCCAGGGGTCGAGCAGTACTTC.

Ten or more counts support this clonotype. The V gene is TRBV10-3, the J gene TRBJ1-2; 7 nucleotides align to TRBD1. This CDR3 is 14 amino acids long. Germline CDR1 ENHRY, CDR2 SYGVKD. V lost 6 bases and J lost 4; bases outside the gene matches: 8. The CDR3 here is CAIRGQHGGYGYTF. DNA of the CDR3: TGTGCCATCAGGGGACAGCATGGGGGCTATGGCTACACCTTC.

The table lists this clonotype with many counts. The rearrangement links TRBV11-2 to TRBJ1-6; D call uncertain. The length of the CDR3 is 15 residues. The V gene's germline CDR1 is SGHAT and CDR2 FQNNGV. Trimming took off 5 bases at V and 5 bases at J, with 13 bases between the two ends. The CDR3 reads CASSVQSTNNSPLHF. DNA for the CDR3: TGTGCCAGCAGCGTTCAGTCTACTAATAATTCACCCCTCCACTTT.

This clonotype was picked up a small number of times. The chain employs TRBV12-3 or TRBV12-4 and TRBJ2-4; either TRBD1 or TRBD2 may fit D (8 bases each). This CDR3 is 17 amino acids long. V lost 6 bases, J lost 4 bases, and 22 bases lay in between. CDR3: CASSSTGGASGKNIQYF. CDR3 nucleotide sequence: TGTGCCAGCAGCAGCACAGGGGGGGCTAGCGGGAAAAACATTCAGTACTTC.

This clonotype was counted ten times or more. The genes are TRBV18 and TRBJ2-7; D is uncertain. Germline loops: CDR1 KGHSH, CDR2 LQKENI. CDR3 length: 14 amino acids. V was clipped by 2 bases and J by 8 bases, with 16 bases between them. The CDR3 DNA sequence: TGTGCCAGCTCACCAGACGGATCTCCCACGAAGCAGTACGTC. Protein sequence: CASSPDGSPTKQYV.

This clonotype occurred many times. V gene TRBV19 combines with J gene TRBJ2-4, with TRBD2 matching 10 bases. Germline trimming cut 6 bases from V and 5 bases from J; bases unmatched to any gene: 4. Germline CDR1 LNHDA, CDR2 SQIVND (reference sequence). This CDR3 is 14 amino acids long. In nucleotides, the CDR3 is TGTGCCAGTAGCCCCGGACTAGCGGAAAACATTCAGTACTTC. Amino acids: CASSPGLAENIQYF.

This clonotype was detected ten times or more. This chain uses TRBV6-5 with TRBJ1-4, with 8 bases that match TRBD1. This CDR3 comprises 14 residues. Germline trimming cut 5 bases from V and 6 bases from J; bases unmatched to any gene: 5. Germline CDR1 reads MNHEY; CDR2 reads SVGAGI. CDR3 DNA sequence: TGTGCCAGCAGTACCGGACAGGGCCATGAAAAACTGTTTTTT. Its protein is CASSTGQGHEKLFF.

The table lists this clonotype with many counts. This chain connects TRBV6-1 to TRBJ1-1, with D unresolved. The CDR3 is 14 amino acids. The V end was cut by 4 bases, the J end by 1 base, with 10 bases between. Germline CDR1 reads MNHNS; CDR2 reads SASEGT. The CDR3: CASSVHSANTEAFF. The CDR3 nucleotides read TGTGCCAGCAGTGTCCACAGCGCGAACACTGAAGCTTTCTTT.

This clonotype was recorded many times. The rearrangement links TRBV18 to TRBJ1-1, with D possibly being TRBD1 (5 bases). V dropped 3 bases and J dropped 0 bases, with 8 bases sitting between them. CDR1 and CDR2 from the germline V gene are KGHSH and LQKENI. There are 14 residues in the CDR3. The CDR3 loop is CASSPGLMNTEAFF. In DNA form, the CDR3 reads TGTGCCAGCTCACCGGGACTGATGAACACTGAAGCTTTCTTT.

This clonotype was counted between two and nine times. This chain links TRBV11-2 with TRBJ2-1, with 10 bases identical to TRBD2. CDR3 length equals 15 residues. The germline V gene has CDR1 SGHAT and CDR2 FQNNGV. V lost 5 bases to trimming and J lost 7 bases; unmatched junction nucleotides: 8. The CDR3 reads CASSALTSGKNEQFF. CDR3 coding DNA: TGTGCCAGCAGCGCGTTAACTAGCGGGAAAAATGAGCAGTTCTTC. Looking up the rest from reference TRBV11-2 and TRBJ2-1 gives the full variable domain: EAGVAQSPRYKIIEKRQSVAFWCNPISGHATLYWYQQILGQGPKLLIQFQNNGVVDDSQLPKDRFSAERLKGVDSTLKIQPAKLEDSAVYLCASSALTSGKNEQFFGPGTRLTVL.

This clonotype has a count of ten or more. The chain combines TRBV28 with TRBJ1-1; D perhaps matches TRBD1 (6 bases). The CDR3 is 14 residues long. V lost 4 bases and J 5 bases, leaving 14 bases between the germline ends. Germline CDR1 reads MDHEN; CDR2 reads SYDVKM. For the CDR3, the DNA is TGTGCCAGCAGTTCTAACAGGGTTCGGACTGAAGCTTTCTTT. Encoded protein: CASSSNRVRTEAFF.

This chain connects TRBV30 to TRBJ1-1; D is ambiguous. Trimming took off 0 bases at V and 2 bases at J, with 13 bases between the two ends. The germline CDR1 and CDR2 sequences are GTSNPN and SVGIG (reference sequence). The CDR3 sequence is 15 residues long. In DNA, the CDR3 is TGTGCCTGGAGTGTACGAGGAGGAATCAACACTGAAGCTTTCTTT. Translated: CAWSVRGGINTEAFF.